This entry concerns a single T cell receptor beta chain. Its antigen is undetermined. This specimen comes from a study of shared clonotypes between healthy human individuals. Overall study findings and caveats: Naive subsets generally had larger estimated richness than memory subsets.

Germline CDR1 is SGHTA and CDR2 is FQGNSA. V was pared by 6 bases and J by 4 bases, with 7 bases of the junction left unmatched. The CDR3 runs 14 residues. Libraries were prepared by immunoSEQ multiplex PCR; TCRdb keeps only in-frame clonotypes and omits some of them. Here the sample spans about 600,000 clones, roughly 97% being singletons. The genes are TRBV7-2 and TRBJ2-5, with 8 bases identical to TRBD2. The receptor's source is a woman under 40 in good health. The source material was naive CD4+ T cells sorted from blood. Subset in this sample: CD45RA+ positively selected. CDR3 in DNA: TGTGCCAGCAGTCAGGGACTAGGTCGAGAGACCCAGTACTTC. It encodes CASSQGLGRETQYF.